The rows below give T cell receptor beta chains drawn from one sample of a study of CD8 T cells in Susac syndrome. TCRdb called the immunoSEQ multiplex PCR reads again in MiXCR, with one record for every CDR3 protein. Of roughly 180,000 distinct CDR3 sequences in the sample, 90% to 95% are singletons; the top ten hold roughly 0.094%. Material for sequencing was CD4+ T cells from PBMCs. The receptors originated from a human donor with multiple sclerosis. CDR3s include the opening cysteine and the closing phenylalanine or tryptophan. The D gene is left open where the match is weak. For some rows the clone size is stated as once, few or many, or as a class when expanded; others skip it.

j_gene	abundance	v_gene	d_gene	CDR3aa	CDR3nt
TRBJ1-1	few	TRBV4-3	NA	CASSQELMNTEAFF	TGCGCCAGCAGCCAAGAACTTATGAACACTGAAGCTTTCTTT
TRBJ2-4	NA	TRBV4-1	NA	CASSQAASNIQYF	TGCGCCAGCAGCCAAGCCGCATCAAACATTCAGTACTTC
TRBJ1-6	NA	TRBV3-1	NA	CASSQIIGSPLHF	TGTGCCAGCAGCCAGATTATAGGGTCACCCCTCCACTTT
TRBJ1-1	NA	TRBV28	NA	CATKGGVGTEAFF	TGTGCCACGAAAGGGGGGGTCGGCACTGAAGCTTTCTTT
TRBJ2-3	NA	TRBV30	NA	CAWSLLSTDTQYF	TGTGCCTGGAGTTTACTCAGCACAGATACGCAGTATTTT
TRBJ2-5	once	TRBV2	TRBD2	CASSSGLAGETQYF	TGTGCCAGCAGTTCGGGACTAGCGGGAGAGACCCAGTACTTC
TRBJ2-2	NA	TRBV4-1	NA	CASSRQVSTGELFF	TGCGCCAGCAGCCGACAGGTTAGCACCGGGGAGCTGTTTTTT
TRBJ2-1	few	TRBV5-1	NA	CASSYWEAKDNEQFF	TGCGCCAGCAGCTATTGGGAGGCCAAAGACAATGAGCAGTTCTTC
TRBJ2-7	NA	TRBV7-2	NA	CASSLAQAKQYF	TGTGCCAGCAGCTTAGCGCAGGCCAAGCAGTACTTC
TRBJ2-3	NA	TRBV7-2	NA	CATSGAGTDTQYF	TGTGCCACCTCAGGGGCAGGGACAGATACGCAGTATTTT
TRBJ1-5	NA	TRBV7-2	NA	CASSFWKWCPGLSNQPQHF	TGTGCCAGCAGCTTTTGGAAATGGTGTCCAGGGCTTAGCAATCAGCCCCAGCATTTT
TRBJ1-2	NA	TRBV5-6	NA	CASSLVQGQGGGYTF	TGTGCCAGCAGCTTGGTACAGGGTCAAGGTGGAGGCTACACCTTC
TRBJ2-7	NA	TRBV28	NA	CASSNGAAPTYEQYF	TGTGCCAGCAGTAATGGGGCTGCCCCCACCTACGAGCAGTACTTC
TRBJ2-7	NA	TRBV14	NA	CASSPRPPDPADF	TGTGCCAGCAGCCCCCGACCTCCAGACCCGGCGGACTTC
TRBJ2-7	NA	TRBV28	TRBD2	CASSQLAGGTHEQYF	TGTGCCAGCAGTCAACTAGCGGGGGGAACCCACGAGCAGTACTTC
TRBJ2-3	NA	TRBV5-4	TRBD1	CASSLEGTGGLGPQYF	TGTGCCAGCAGCTTGGAAGGGACAGGGGGTTTGGGTCCGCAGTATTTT